These 23 T cell receptor beta chains were all obtained from the same sample, sequenced in a study of shared clonotypes between healthy human individuals. Profiling relied on immunoSEQ multiplex PCR, and the TCRdb table lists in-frame clones only, not all of them. This repertoire shows about 92,000 clones, 60% to 70% found once; its top ten account for roughly 50%. The sequenced material came from memory CD8+ T cells sorted from blood. The sample's subset: CD45RO+ cells pooled with CCR7-negative TemRA cells. All receptors derive from a man aged 30 to 39 in good health.

This clone was detected many times. The V and J genes are TRBV6-1 and TRBJ2-1, with 7 bases lining up with TRBD2. Germline CDR1 and CDR2: MNHNS and SASEGT. The CDR3 has 14 residues. The V segment lost 8 bases and the J segment 2 bases; nucleotides outside the gene matches: 6. The chain's CDR3 is CASHAGEAYNEQFF. CDR3 nucleotides: TGTGCCAGCCACGCGGGAGAGGCCTACAATGAGCAGTTCTTC.

The rearrangement links TRBV2 to TRBJ2-3; D is perhaps TRBD2 (6 bases). The germline gives CDR1 SNHLY, CDR2 FYNNEI. This CDR3 contains 14 residues. V lost 3 bases, J lost 2 bases, and 9 bases lay in between. CDR3 DNA sequence: TGTGCCAGCAGTGAGGGACTTCTCACAGATACGCAGTATTTT. Its protein is CASSEGLLTDTQYF.

The chain combines TRBV19 with TRBJ2-1; D not resolved. Trimming took 1 base from V and 0 from J, leaving 13 bases between them. Germline V CDR1 and CDR2: LNHDA, SQIVND (reference sequence). This CDR3 comprises 17 residues. The CDR3 reads CASSIGERGHSYNEQFF. In DNA, the CDR3 is TGTGCCAGTAGTATAGGGGAACGTGGGCACTCCTACAATGAGCAGTTCTTC.

The rearrangement joins TRBV15 to TRBJ1-5; possibly TRBD1 for D (6 bases). The CDR3 has 13 residues. Germline V gene lookup returns CDR1 LNHNV and CDR2 YYDKDF (reference sequence). V lost 5 bases, J lost 5 bases, and 10 bases lay in between. In DNA, the CDR3 is TGTGCCACCAGCTGGACAGTTTATCAGCCCCAGCATTTT. It yields the protein CATSWTVYQPQHF.

This clone was observed at least ten times. V gene TRBV11-2 combines with J gene TRBJ2-3; D unresolved. The CDR3 contains 16 residues. Germline CDR1 is SGHAT and CDR2 is FQNNGV. Trimming left V 3 bases short and J 0 bases short, with 13 bases between. The CDR3 protein is CASSLFPPPSTDTQYF. The CDR3 coding sequence is TGTGCCAGCAGCTTGTTCCCACCCCCGAGCACAGATACGCAGTATTTT. Full variable domain (remainder filled in from reference TRBV11-2 and TRBJ2-3): EAGVAQSPRYKIIEKRQSVAFWCNPISGHATLYWYQQILGQGPKLLIQFQNNGVVDDSQLPKDRFSAERLKGVDSTLKIQPAKLEDSAVYLCASSLFPPPSTDTQYFGPGTRLTVL.

The chain joins TRBV9 to TRBJ2-7; TRBD1 matches 8 bases. V lost 0 bases and J lost 4; bases outside the gene matches: 6. This CDR3 has 15 amino acids. Germline V gene sequence: CDR1 SGDLS, CDR2 YYNGEE. The CDR3 DNA reads TGTGCCAGCAGCGTAGATGGACAGGGCGGATACGAGCAGTACTTC. It specifies CASSVDGQGGYEQYF. Full variable domain (outside the CDR3, taken from reference TRBV9 and TRBJ2-7): DSGVTQTPKHLITATGQRVTLRCSPRSGDLSVYWYQQSLDQGLQFLIQYYNGEERAKGNILERFSAQQFPDLHSELNLSSLELGDSALYFCASSVDGQGGYEQYFGPGTRLTVT.

V and J are TRBV29-1 and TRBJ1-1; D not resolved. Trimming took off 1 base at V and 2 bases at J, with 17 bases between the two ends. The germline gives CDR1 SQVTM, CDR2 ANQGSEA. This CDR3 is 16 amino acids long. DNA of the CDR3: TGCAGCGTTGAAGGGTATAAGACGGAGAGTAACACTGAAGCTTTCTTT. This encodes CSVEGYKTESNTEAFF.

The chain's CDR3 is CASSLGLGQYF. In DNA, the CDR3 is TGTGCCAGCAGCTTGGGACTGGGGCAGTACTTC. The J gene is TRBJ2-7, the V gene TRBV11-1; TRBD2 might be the D (6 bases). This CDR3 contains 11 residues. Trimming pared 3 bases from V and 9 bases from J, leaving 9 bases between. The germline CDR1 and CDR2 sequences are SGHAT and FQDESV (reference sequence).

To note about this clone: This same CDR3 is encoded by further DNA sequences in the sample. The chain carries TRBV28 and TRBJ2-7; D gene ambiguous. With 5 bases removed from V and 4 bases from J, the gap between germline ends came to 6 bases. Germline CDR1 MDHEN, CDR2 SYDVKM. The CDR3 has 11 amino acids. CDR3 sequence reads: CASSTIYEQYF. For the CDR3, the DNA is TGTGCCAGCAGTACAATATACGAGCAGTACTTC.

This clone occurred once. The chain recombines TRBV5-6 with TRBJ1-2; 9 nucleotides line up with TRBD1. This CDR3 has 16 residues. With 4 bases clipped from V and 2 bases from J, the junction kept 9 bases outside the gene matches. Germline V gene sequence: CDR1 SGHDT, CDR2 YYEEEE. CDR3 sequence reads: CASSLPGQGINYGYTF. CDR3 coding DNA: TGTGCCAGCAGCCTCCCGGGACAGGGTATAAACTATGGCTACACCTTC.

This clone was observed a single time. This chain links TRBV5-1 with TRBJ2-5; 11 bases map to TRBD2. This CDR3 has 14 amino acids. Trimming took 7 bases from V and 5 from J; bases not matched to a gene: 7. CDR1 and CDR2 from the germline V gene are SGHRS and YFSETQ. The DNA of the CDR3 is TGCGCCAGCGGGACTAGCGGCGGGACGGAGACCCAGTACTTC. This encodes CASGTSGGTETQYF.

The chain couples TRBV25-1 to TRBJ2-1, with 9 bases aligning to TRBD1. The CDR3 is 14 residues long. Germline V gene data show CDR1 as MGHDK and CDR2 as SYGVNS. Losses at the gene ends were 3 bases for V and 13 bases for J; bases not matched to a gene: 10. CDR3 sequence reads: CASSEPGTGFNQFF. CDR3 nucleotides: TGTGCCAGCAGTGAGCCCGGGACAGGGTTCAATCAGTTCTTC.

J is TRBJ2-1 and V is TRBV7-8; D gene unclear. The germline V and J ends were trimmed by 0 bases and 8 bases, with 8 bases remaining between them. The V gene's germline CDR1 is SGHVS and CDR2 FQNEAQ. The CDR3 contains 13 residues. For the CDR3, the DNA is TGTGCCAGCAGCTTAGCAACTAACTATGAGCAGTTCTTC. It translates to CASSLATNYEQFF.

This clone was counted only a few times. The chain has TRBV11-2 and TRBJ2-7; 8 bases match TRBD2. Losses at the gene ends were 1 base for V and 3 bases for J; bases not matched to a gene: 5. The CDR3 has 15 residues. Germline assignment: CDR1 SGHAT and CDR2 FQNNGV. The CDR3 sequence: CASSLADSGNYEQYF. DNA for the CDR3: TGTGCCAGCAGCTTAGCCGATAGCGGGAACTACGAGCAGTACTTC.

The gene calls are TRBV7-2 and TRBJ2-7; D ambiguous. Between the trimmed V and J ends, which lost 1 base and 6 bases, there was a span of 10 bases. Germline-derived CDR1 and CDR2 are SGHTA and FQGNSA. This CDR3 has 13 amino acids. This CDR3 is CASSLDRASEQYF. The CDR3 nucleotides read TGTGCCAGCAGCTTAGATCGGGCCTCCGAGCAGTACTTC.

CDR3 amino acids: CASSTGSSYNEQFF. The CDR3 bases are TGTGCCAGCAGTACAGGGAGCTCCTACAATGAGCAGTTCTTC. The gene calls are TRBV6-5 and TRBJ2-1, with a possible D match to TRBD1 (6 bases). The V gene lost 5 bases and the J gene lost 0 bases, with 8 bases spanning the gap. In germline, CDR1 is MNHEY, CDR2 SVGAGI. The CDR3 totals 14 residues.

This clone was counted a single time. Other DNA sequences in this sample translate to the same CDR3. J is TRBJ2-7 and V is TRBV6-1; 9 nucleotides agree with TRBD1. Germline V CDR1 and CDR2: MNHNS, SASEGT. This CDR3 has 15 amino acids. The V segment lost 0 bases and the J segment 1 base; nucleotides outside the gene matches: 1. In nucleotides, the CDR3 is TGTGCCAGCAGTGAAGCTGGGACAGGGTCCTACGAGCAGTACTTC. Protein sequence: CASSEAGTGSYEQYF.

The genes are TRBV5-5 and TRBJ1-2, with 7 bases that match TRBD1. CDR1 and CDR2 (germline): SGHKS, YYEKEE (reference sequence). CDR3 length: 13 amino acids. Trimming cost V 4 bases and J 4 bases; bases outside gene matches: 4. The CDR3 is CASSPGQTYGYTF. Here the CDR3 DNA reads TGTGCCAGCAGCCCGGGACAGACCTATGGCTACACCTTC.

The rearrangement uses TRBV9 and TRBJ2-3, with D possibly being TRBD1 or TRBD2 (5 bases each). V gave up 1 base and J gave up 5 bases, with 14 bases separating them. This CDR3 spans 15 amino acids. Germline values: CDR1 SGDLS, CDR2 YYNGEE. The CDR3 DNA reads as TGTGCCAGCAGCGTACACGGGGCGATTGTAGATACGCAGTATTTT. Its translation: CASSVHGAIVDTQYF.

The chain links TRBV7-3 to TRBJ2-4, with D perhaps TRBD1 (6 bases). V was shortened by 5 bases and J by 3 bases, with 26 bases between the two germline ends. The CDR3 runs 19 residues. Germline-derived CDR1 and CDR2 are SGHTA and FQGTGA. CDR3 sequence: CASSPIQCSRGRGKNIQYF. The DNA of the CDR3 is TGTGCCAGCAGCCCCATCCAATGTAGCAGGGGTCGCGGCAAAAACATTCAGTACTTC.

The chain recombines TRBV10-1 with TRBJ1-4; possibly TRBD1 for D (5 bases). Trimming took off 3 bases at V and 8 bases at J, with 13 bases between the two ends. This CDR3 is built from 14 residues. CDR1 and CDR2 from the germline V gene are WNHNN and SYGVQD (reference sequence). The DNA for the CDR3 is TGCGCCAGCAGTGACCAGGGTGGCGAGGAAAAACTGTTTTTT. Its protein is CASSDQGGEEKLFF.

This clone came up once. J is TRBJ2-7 and V is TRBV25-1; 9 bases map to TRBD1. This CDR3 contains 14 residues. Germline V CDR1 and CDR2: MGHDK, SYGVNS. V was clipped by 4 bases and J by 3 bases; unmatched bases: 4. CDR3 residues: CASSGQGVNYEQYF. The CDR3 DNA follows: TGTGCCAGCAGTGGACAGGGGGTAAACTACGAGCAGTACTTC.

This clone was counted only a few times. The chain uses TRBV28 and TRBJ2-7, with TRBD2 matching 12 bases. V lost 4 bases and J lost 2; bases outside the gene matches: 6. Germline values: CDR1 MDHEN, CDR2 SYDVKM. The CDR3 length is 16 residues. The CDR3 here is CASSSPSGRAPYEQYF. As DNA, the CDR3 is TGTGCCAGCAGTTCTCCTAGCGGGAGGGCCCCCTACGAGCAGTACTTC.